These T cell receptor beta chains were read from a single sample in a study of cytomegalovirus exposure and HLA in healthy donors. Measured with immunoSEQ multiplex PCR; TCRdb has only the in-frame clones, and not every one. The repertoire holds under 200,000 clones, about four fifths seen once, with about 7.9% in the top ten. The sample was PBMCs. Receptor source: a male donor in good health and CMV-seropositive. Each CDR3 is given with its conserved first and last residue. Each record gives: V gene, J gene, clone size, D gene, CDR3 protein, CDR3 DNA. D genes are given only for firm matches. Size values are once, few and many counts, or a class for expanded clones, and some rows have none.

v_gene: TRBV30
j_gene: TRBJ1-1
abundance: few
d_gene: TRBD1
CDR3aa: CAWSAGQGHTEAFF
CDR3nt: TGTGCCTGGAGTGCCGGACAGGGACACACTGAAGCTTTCTTT

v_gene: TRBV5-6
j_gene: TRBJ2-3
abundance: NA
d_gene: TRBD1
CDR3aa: CASTSEGATWDTQYF
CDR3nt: TGTGCCAGCACCTCCGAGGGGGCCACTTGGGATACGCAGTATTTT

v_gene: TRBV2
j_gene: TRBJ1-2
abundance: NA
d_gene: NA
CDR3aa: CASSREGSAGFTF
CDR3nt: TGTGCCAGCAGCCGGGAGGGGTCCGCGGGCTTCACCTTC

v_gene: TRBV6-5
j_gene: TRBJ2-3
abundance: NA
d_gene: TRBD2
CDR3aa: CMVAGGSTDTQYF
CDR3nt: TGCATGGTAGCGGGGGGTAGCACAGATACGCAGTATTTT

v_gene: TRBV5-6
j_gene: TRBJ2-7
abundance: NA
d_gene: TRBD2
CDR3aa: CASSSQMFTSGADYEQYF
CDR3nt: TGTGCCAGCAGCTCCCAGATGTTCACTAGCGGGGCTGACTACGAGCAGTACTTC

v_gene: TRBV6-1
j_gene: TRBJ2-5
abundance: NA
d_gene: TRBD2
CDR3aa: CASSATSVQETQYF
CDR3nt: TGTGCCAGCAGCGCTACTAGCGTTCAAGAGACCCAGTACTTC

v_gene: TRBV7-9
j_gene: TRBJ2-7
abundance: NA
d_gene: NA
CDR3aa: CSSSLEGRASEQYF
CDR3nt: TGTTCCAGCAGCTTAGAGGGCAGGGCCTCCGAGCAGTACTTC

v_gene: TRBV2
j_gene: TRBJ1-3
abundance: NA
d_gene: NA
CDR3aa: CASRNRVGGNTIYF
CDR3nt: TGTGCCAGCAGGAACAGGGTAGGAGGAAACACCATATATTTT

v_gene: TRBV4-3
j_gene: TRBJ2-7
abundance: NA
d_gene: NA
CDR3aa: CASSQSPGSGYEQYF
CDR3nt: TGCGCCAGCAGCCAATCCCCGGGCTCGGGGTACGAGCAGTACTTC

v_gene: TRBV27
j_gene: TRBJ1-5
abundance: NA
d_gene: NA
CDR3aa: CASSLPGSNQPQHF
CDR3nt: TGTGCCAGCAGTTTACCAGGTAGCAATCAGCCCCAGCATTTT

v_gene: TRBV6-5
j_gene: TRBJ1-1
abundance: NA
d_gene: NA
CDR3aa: CASATSTEGTEAFF
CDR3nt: TGTGCCAGCGCAACATCCACGGAGGGAACTGAAGCTTTCTTT

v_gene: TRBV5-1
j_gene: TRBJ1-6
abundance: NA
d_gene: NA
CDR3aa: CASSLTGRQDSPLHF
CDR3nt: TGCGCCAGCAGCTTGACAGGTCGACAAGATTCACCCCTCCACTTT

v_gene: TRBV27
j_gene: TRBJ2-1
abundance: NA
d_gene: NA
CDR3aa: CASSVPGNEQFF
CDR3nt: TGTGCCAGCAGTGTTCCAGGTAATGAGCAGTTCTTC

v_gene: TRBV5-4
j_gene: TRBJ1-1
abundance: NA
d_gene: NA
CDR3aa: CASSREFNTEAFF
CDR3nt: TGTGCCAGCAGCAGAGAGTTCAACACTGAAGCTTTCTTT

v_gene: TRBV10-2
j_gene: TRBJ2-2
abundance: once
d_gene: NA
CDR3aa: CASSATRELFF
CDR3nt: TGCGCCAGCAGTGCGACTAGGGAGCTGTTTTTT

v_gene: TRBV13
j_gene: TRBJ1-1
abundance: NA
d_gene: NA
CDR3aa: CASSLMGIRAEAFF
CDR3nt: TGTGCCAGCAGCCTAATGGGTATCAGGGCCGAAGCTTTCTTT

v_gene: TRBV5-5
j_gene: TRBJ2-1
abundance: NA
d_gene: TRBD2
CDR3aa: CASSPSGGSPHEQFF
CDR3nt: TGTGCCAGCAGCCCCAGCGGGGGGTCCCCACATGAGCAGTTCTTC

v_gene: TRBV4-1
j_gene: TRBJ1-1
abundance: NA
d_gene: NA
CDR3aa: CASSHLIEMNTEAFF
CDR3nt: TGCGCCAGCAGCCACTTAATAGAGATGAACACTGAAGCTTTCTTT